Following are 18 T cell receptor beta chains from one sample sequenced in a study of CD8 T cells in ankylosing spondylitis. Findings and limits, study-wide: What seemed typical of ankylosing spondylitis blood was a TCR beta motif built from 7 or 8 highly homologous variants.

These receptors' antigens are unknown. MiXCR was run by TCRdb on the 5' RACE reads, yielding one entry per CDR3 protein. In the table there are 400,000 or so distinct CDR3 sequences, 26% of which are singletons. The sequencing input was blood, either unsorted or a sorted T cell fraction (not recorded which). The receptor set was obtained from a male donor with ankylosing spondylitis.

A few counts support this clonotype. The V gene is TRBV7-9, the J gene TRBJ2-1; 11 nucleotides agree with TRBD2. Germline CDR1 SEHNR, CDR2 FQNEAQ (reference sequence). The CDR3 sequence is 15 residues long. The V gene end was trimmed by 6 bases and the J gene end by 6 bases; junction bases not matched to a gene: 7. DNA of the CDR3: TGTGCCAGCAGTTTTACCGGACTAGCGGGCAATGAGCAGTTCTTC. Its protein is CASSFTGLAGNEQFF.

The genes are TRBV20-1 and TRBJ1-1, with D possibly matching TRBD1 (5 bases). V was cut by 4 bases and J by 1 base, with 10 bases left in between. Germline V lookup: CDR1 DFQATT, CDR2 SNEGSKA (reference sequence). The CDR3 has 13 amino acids. The CDR3 DNA reads TGCAGTGCTAAGCAGGGAAGGAACACTGAAGCTTTCTTT. Translating gives CSAKQGRNTEAFF.

The chain is built from TRBV7-2 and TRBJ2-3; possible D gene TRBD2, 5 bases. This CDR3 comprises 15 residues. The V gene lost 4 bases and the J gene lost 1 base, with 12 bases spanning the gap. The germline V gene encodes CDR1 SGHTA and CDR2 FQGNSA. In DNA, the CDR3 is TGTGCCAGCAGCTCTAGCCCCGGCGGCACAGATACGCAGTATTTT. Translated: CASSSSPGGTDTQYF. Filled out from reference TRBV7-2 and TRBJ2-3, the complete variable domain reads GAGVSQSPSNKVTEKGKDVELRCDPISGHTALYWYRQSLGQGLEFLIYFQGNSAPDKSGLPSDRFSAERTGGSVSTLTIQRTQQEDSAVYLCASSSSPGGTDTQYFGPGTRLTVL.

This clonotype occurred a few times. The DNA for the CDR3 is TGTGCCATCAGTGAGGGGACAGGAGACATCTATGGCTACACCTTC. It specifies CAISEGTGDIYGYTF. V and J are TRBV10-3 and TRBJ1-2, with TRBD1 matching over 8 bases. The germline V gene encodes CDR1 ENHRY and CDR2 SYGVKD. This CDR3 contains 15 residues. The junction had 6 bases not matched to a gene; V was cut back by 2 bases and J by 4 bases.

J is TRBJ1-2 and V is TRBV10-3; 9 bases are shared with TRBD1. V lost 4 bases, J lost 4 bases, and 13 bases stayed unmatched. The CDR3 runs 17 residues. CDR1 is ENHRY and CDR2 is SYGVKD in the germline V gene. This CDR3 is CAISALTGGAGSYGYTF. The CDR3 DNA is TGTGCCATCAGTGCATTAACAGGGGGCGCGGGAAGCTATGGCTACACCTTC.

The chain combines TRBV7-8 with TRBJ1-4, with D unclear. The V gene's germline CDR1 is SGHVS and CDR2 FQNEAQ. There are 15 residues in the CDR3. V gave up 2 bases and J gave up 7 bases, with 14 bases separating them. CDR3 DNA sequence: TGTGCCAGCAGCTTACGTCCGGCGAGTGGTGAAAAACTGTTTTTT. It is translated as CASSLRPASGEKLFF.

The table lists this clonotype with a few counts. DNA of the CDR3: TGTGCCAGCAGATTTGGGCCGCTCGGCAATTCACCCCTCCACTTT. Its translation is CASRFGPLGNSPLHF. The chain uses TRBV11-3 and TRBJ1-6; no definite D call. Germline V gene data show CDR1 as SGHNT and CDR2 as YENEEA. With 6 bases removed from V and 7 bases from J, the gap between germline ends came to 16 bases. The CDR3 spans 15 residues.

The CDR3 DNA is TGTGCCAGCAGCTCCCTAGGGACTAGCCGACAGAGGAACTACGAGCAGTACTTC. Residues: CASSSLGTSRQRNYEQYF. The chain uses TRBV7-6 and TRBJ2-7, with 9 bases fitting TRBD2. CDR3 size: 18 residues. With 4 bases clipped from V and 3 bases from J, the junction kept 16 bases outside the gene matches. The germline CDR1 and CDR2 sequences are SGHVS and FNYEAQ.

This clonotype was seen only a few times. This chain links TRBV5-1 with TRBJ2-3, with no clear D. The length of the CDR3 is 14 residues. CDR1 is SGHRS and CDR2 is YFSETQ in the germline V gene. The ends were cut back, 3 bases at V and 5 bases at J, with 13 bases in the middle. The CDR3 coding sequence is TGCGCCAGCAGCTCAACGGGTACGGGAGATACGCAGTATTTT. Translated: CASSSTGTGDTQYF.

The chain employs TRBV11-2 and TRBJ2-1; D is unresolved. The V gene's germline CDR1 is SGHAT and CDR2 FQNNGV. The CDR3 runs to 16 residues. V shed 2 bases and J shed 8 bases, with 19 bases lying between them. Here the CDR3 reads CASSLIRRQFGDEQFF. The CDR3 DNA is TGTGCCAGCAGCTTAATCCGCAGGCAATTTGGGGATGAGCAGTTCTTC. Together with reference TRBV11-2 and TRBJ2-1, the CDR3 gives the full variable domain: EAGVAQSPRYKIIEKRQSVAFWCNPISGHATLYWYQQILGQGPKLLIQFQNNGVVDDSQLPKDRFSAERLKGVDSTLKIQPAKLEDSAVYLCASSLIRRQFGDEQFFGPGTRLTVL.

This sequence joins TRBV24-1 and TRBJ2-3, with D unresolved. This CDR3 comprises 13 residues. V shed 5 bases and J shed 4 bases, with 9 bases lying between them. CDR1 is KGHDR, CDR2 SFDVKD, per germline. The CDR3 nucleotides are TGTGCCACCAGTGTCCCCGCGGCAGATACGCAGTATTTT. Its protein product is CATSVPAADTQYF.

This chain links TRBV10-2 with TRBJ1-5; D is undetermined. The CDR3 extends over 12 amino acids. Germline V gene lookup returns CDR1 WSHSY and CDR2 SAAADI. V was pared by 3 bases and J by 5 bases, with 5 bases between. The CDR3 DNA reads TGCGCCAGCAGTGACTCTTATCAGCCCCAGCATTTT. Its translation is CASSDSYQPQHF.

This clonotype was counted between two and nine times. The J gene is TRBJ2-1, the V gene TRBV2; TRBD2 matches 8 bases. V shed 8 bases, J shed 4 bases, and the junction held 13 bases outside the gene matches. There are 16 residues in the CDR3. Germline CDR1 is SNHLY and CDR2 is FYNNEI. The CDR3 nucleotides read TGTGCCAGCGACCGAGCGGGAGCAGGGTCATACAATGAGCAGTTCTTC. Encoded protein: CASDRAGAGSYNEQFF.

This clonotype was recorded many times. V and J are TRBV6-2 or TRBV6-3 and TRBJ2-1; TRBD2 is a possible D gene (6 bases). The CDR3 runs to 15 residues. Per germline, CDR1 MNHEY and CDR2 SVGEGT. With 8 bases removed from V and 4 bases from J, the gap between germline ends came to 18 bases. In DNA form, the CDR3 reads TGTGCCAGCTCTAGTAGCGGAGGGATATACAATGAGCAGTTCTTC. Amino acid sequence: CASSSSGGIYNEQFF.

Only a few counts were recorded for this clonotype. The chain recombines TRBV24-1 with TRBJ2-3; 9 nucleotides match TRBD1. Unmatched junction bases numbered 13, after V lost 4 bases and J lost 3 bases. Germline loops: CDR1 KGHDR, CDR2 SFDVKD. The CDR3 consists of 18 residues. The CDR3, as DNA: TGTGCCACCAGTGACTCCCAACGGACAGGGGAGATTACAGATACGCAGTATTTT. It codes for CATSDSQRTGEITDTQYF.

This clonotype was detected only a few times. The CDR3 nucleotides read TGCGCCAGCAGCCAAGATCCGGGGCCCTCAGGATATGGCTACACCTTC. It is translated as CASSQDPGPSGYGYTF. The V call is TRBV4-1, the J call TRBJ1-2; D is possibly TRBD1 (5 bases). V lost 0 bases to trimming and J lost 5 bases, with 16 bases between them. Germline CDR1 is MGHRA and CDR2 is YSYEKL. The CDR3 is 16 residues long.

The chain has TRBV20-1 and TRBJ1-2; D gene uncertain. Looked up from germline, CDR1 is DFQATT and CDR2 is SNEGSKA (reference sequence). This CDR3 comprises 13 residues. Trimming shortened V by 6 bases and J by 2 bases, and 13 bases separated the two germline ends. DNA for the CDR3: TGCAGTGCCCTCACCCACTTAAACTATGGCTACACCTTC. This codes for CSALTHLNYGYTF.

V and J are TRBV19 and TRBJ2-1; a possible D gene is TRBD1 (6 bases). The germline V gene encodes CDR1 LNHDA and CDR2 SQIVND (reference sequence). The CDR3 covers 15 residues. Trimming removed 9 bases at V and 2 bases at J, with 17 bases between. The CDR3: CASDQGFAAYNEQFF. In DNA form, the CDR3 reads TGTGCCAGCGACCAGGGGTTTGCCGCCTACAATGAGCAGTTCTTC.